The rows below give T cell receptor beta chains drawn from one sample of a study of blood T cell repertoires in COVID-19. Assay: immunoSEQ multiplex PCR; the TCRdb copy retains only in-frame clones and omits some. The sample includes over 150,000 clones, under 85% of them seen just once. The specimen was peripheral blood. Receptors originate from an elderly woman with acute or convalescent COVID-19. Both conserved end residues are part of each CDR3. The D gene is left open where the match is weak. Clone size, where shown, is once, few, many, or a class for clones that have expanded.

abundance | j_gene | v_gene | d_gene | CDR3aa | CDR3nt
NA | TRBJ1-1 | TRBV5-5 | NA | CASSYGQLYTRNEAFF | TGTGCCAGCAGCTACGGACAGCTGTATACGAGGAATGAAGCTTTCTTT
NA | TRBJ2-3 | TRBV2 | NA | CASSGQSTDTQYF | TGTGCCAGCAGTGGACAAAGCACAGATACGCAGTATTTT
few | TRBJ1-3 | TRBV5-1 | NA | CASSLNQWTGTGNTIYF | TGCGCCAGCAGCCTTAACCAATGGACGGGAACTGGAAACACCATATATTTT
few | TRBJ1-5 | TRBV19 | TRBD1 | CASSKRQGEQSPQHF | TGTGCCAGTAGTAAGAGACAGGGAGAGCAGTCGCCCCAGCATTTT
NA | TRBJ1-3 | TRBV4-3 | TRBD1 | CASSQDGPGGGNTIYF | TGCGCCAGCAGCCAAGATGGGCCAGGGGGGGGAAACACCATATATTTT
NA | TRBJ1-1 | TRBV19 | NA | CASSIVTGVRTEAFF | TGTGCCAGTAGTATAGTCACCGGGGTTCGTACTGAAGCTTTCTTT
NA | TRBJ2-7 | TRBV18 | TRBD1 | CASSLLGQGGNEQYF | TGTGCCAGCTCACTCCTCGGACAGGGTGGCAACGAGCAGTACTTC
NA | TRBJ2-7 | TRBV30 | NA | CAWTIPPSYEQYF | TGTGCCTGGACCATCCCCCCATCCTACGAGCAGTACTTC
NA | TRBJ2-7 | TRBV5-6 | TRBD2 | CASSLGISGRALYEQYF | TGTGCCAGCAGCTTGGGTATTAGCGGGAGGGCGTTGTACGAGCAGTACTTC
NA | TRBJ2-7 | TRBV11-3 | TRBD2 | CASSLSLAGSRQSEQYF | TGTGCCAGCAGCTTGAGTCTAGCGGGATCTCGTCAGTCCGAGCAGTACTTC
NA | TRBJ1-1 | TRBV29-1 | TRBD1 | CSVGGQGGAEAFF | TGCAGCGTTGGCGGACAGGGGGGCGCTGAAGCTTTCTTT
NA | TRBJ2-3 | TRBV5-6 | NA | CASSLALGHRTDTQYF | TGTGCCAGCAGCTTGGCCTTGGGGCACCGCACAGATACGCAGTATTTT
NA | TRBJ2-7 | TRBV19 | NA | CASSAPGLNYEQYF | TGTGCCAGTAGTGCACCGGGACTCAATTACGAGCAGTACTTC
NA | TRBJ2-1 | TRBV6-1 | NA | CASSESWRETEQFF | TGTGCCAGCAGTGAATCTTGGCGGGAAACTGAGCAGTTCTTC
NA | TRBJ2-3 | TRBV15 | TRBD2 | CATSRESRWRGGTDTQYF | TGTGCCACCAGCAGAGAGTCCCGGTGGCGGGGGGGCACAGATACGCAGTATTTT
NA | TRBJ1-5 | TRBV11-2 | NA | CASSLTGDQPQHF | TGTGCCAGCAGCTTAACAGGAGATCAGCCCCAGCATTTT
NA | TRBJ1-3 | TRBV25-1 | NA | CASSEPNRVSGNTIYF | TGTGCCAGCAGTGAACCAAACAGGGTTTCTGGAAACACCATATATTTT
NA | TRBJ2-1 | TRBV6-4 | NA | CASSPRDGAYNEQFF | TGTGCCAGCAGTCCCAGGGATGGTGCCTACAATGAGCAGTTCTTC
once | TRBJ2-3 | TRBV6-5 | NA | CASTPFGIEADTQYF | TGTGCCAGCACCCCCTTCGGTATAGAGGCAGATACGCAGTATTTT
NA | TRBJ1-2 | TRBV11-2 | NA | CASSRPGGNGYTF | TGTGCCAGCAGCCGACCAGGAGGGAATGGCTACACCTTC
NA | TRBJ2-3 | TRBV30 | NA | CAWSTGGAPDTQYF | TGTGCCTGGAGTACGGGGGGCGCTCCAGATACGCAGTATTTT
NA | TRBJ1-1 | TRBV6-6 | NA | CASSRVGSPGGGSTEAFF | TGTGCCAGCAGTCGAGTCGGGTCGCCGGGGGGAGGATCCACTGAAGCTTTCTTT
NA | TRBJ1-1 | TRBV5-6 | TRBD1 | CASSFWDSQAFF | TGTGCCAGCAGCTTTTGGGACAGTCAAGCTTTCTTT
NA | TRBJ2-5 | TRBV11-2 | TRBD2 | CASSSLAGGQETQYF | TGTGCCAGCAGCTCGCTAGCGGGGGGGCAAGAGACCCAGTACTTC
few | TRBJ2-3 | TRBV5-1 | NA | CASSLQRDTQYF | TGCGCCAGCAGCTTGCAACGGGATACGCAGTATTTT
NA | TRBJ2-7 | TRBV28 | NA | CASMKLGGTYEQYF | TGTGCCAGTATGAAATTAGGGGGTACCTACGAGCAGTACTTC
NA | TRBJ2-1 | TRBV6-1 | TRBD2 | CASREQGGRGRNEQFF | TGTGCCAGCAGGGAACAGGGCGGGAGGGGTCGTAATGAGCAGTTCTTC
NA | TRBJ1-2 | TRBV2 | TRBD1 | CASNLQGPNYGYTF | TGTGCCAGCAACCTACAGGGGCCCAACTATGGCTACACCTTC
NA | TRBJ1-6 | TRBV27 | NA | CASSQYRNSPLHF | TGTGCCAGCAGTCAATACAGAAACTCACCCCTCCACTTT
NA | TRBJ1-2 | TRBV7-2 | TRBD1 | CASSNPGQGISLGYTF | TGTGCCAGCAGCAACCCGGGACAGGGGATCAGTTTGGGCTACACCTTC
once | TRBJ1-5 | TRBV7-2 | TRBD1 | CASSSLGTGHSNQPQHF | TGTGCCAGCAGCTCCCTCGGGACAGGACATTCCAATCAGCCCCAGCATTTT
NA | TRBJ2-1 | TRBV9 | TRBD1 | CASSEGTGYTSNEQFF | TGTGCCAGCAGCGAGGGGACAGGCTATACTTCAAATGAGCAGTTCTTC
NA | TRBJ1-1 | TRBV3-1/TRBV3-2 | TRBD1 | CASSPGQGSRGFF | TGTGCCAGCAGCCCGGGACAGGGCTCAAGGGGTTTCTTT
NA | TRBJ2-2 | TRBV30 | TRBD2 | CAWTDGRGGAGELFF | TGTGCCTGGACCGATGGTCGGGGGGGAGCCGGGGAGCTGTTTTTT
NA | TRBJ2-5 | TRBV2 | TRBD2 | CASSREAQETQYF | TGTGCCAGCAGTCGGGAGGCCCAAGAGACCCAGTACTTC
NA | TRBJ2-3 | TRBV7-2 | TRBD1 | CASSLAGGSTDTQYF | TGTGCCAGCAGCTTAGCAGGGGGCAGCACAGATACGCAGTATTTT
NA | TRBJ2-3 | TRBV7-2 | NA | CASSLSVTDTQYF | TGTGCCAGCAGCCTTAGCGTGACAGATACGCAGTATTTT
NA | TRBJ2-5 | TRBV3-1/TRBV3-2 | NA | CASSQYRLNQETQYF | TGTGCCAGCAGCCAATACAGACTAAACCAAGAGACCCAGTACTTC
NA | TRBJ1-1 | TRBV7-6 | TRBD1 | CASSLAQTGEVEAFF | TGTGCCAGCAGCTTAGCGCAGACAGGGGAGGTTGAGGCTTTCTTT
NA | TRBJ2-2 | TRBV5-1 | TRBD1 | CASSLQGQGRFGELFF | TGCGCCAGCAGCCTACAGGGACAGGGGCGATTTGGGGAGCTGTTTTTT
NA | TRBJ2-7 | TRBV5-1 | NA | CASSQNTGTPQYEQYF | TGCGCCAGCAGTCAGAACACCGGGACACCCCAATACGAGCAGTACTTC
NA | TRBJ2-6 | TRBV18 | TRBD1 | CASSPGTGYSGANVLTF | TGTGCCAGCTCACCCGGGACAGGTTATTCTGGGGCCAACGTCCTGACTTTC